This T cell receptor beta chain was documented in a study of T cell responses to AZD1222 COVID-19 vaccine. Across the study: Timing groups of about 4 and about 12 weeks for second doses were pooled. Overall study results and limits: Most donors were white British, females outnumbered males, and clonal diversity was possibly underestimated. Across spike, vaccine-associated CD4 TCRs were found, dominant at 160-218 and 743-854. Once two AZD1222 doses were given, Spike-specific TCR breadth and depth went up.

A remark on this clone: The antigen remains undetermined.

Per germline, CDR1 LGHNA and CDR2 YNFKEQ. This CDR3 has 21 residues. Trimming removed 1 base at V and 8 bases at J, with 32 bases between. Generated by immunoSEQ multiplex PCR, the TCRdb table keeps only in-frame clones and is missing some. The table lists 110,000 to 150,000 clones, just under 95% of them singletons. Sequences were derived from peripheral blood, sampled on day 0 of AZD1222 vaccination. This chain connects TRBV4-2 to TRBJ1-4, with a tentative D call TRBD1 (5 bases). This receptor was identified in an adult in good health. CDR3 region: CASSQGAPGAGQAEREEKLFF. CDR3 nucleotide sequence: TGTGCCAGCAGCCAAGGGGCCCCCGGGGCAGGTCAAGCTGAAAGGGAGGAAAAACTGTTTTTT.